This is a list of T cell receptor beta chains from one sample in a study of radiation and T cells in renal cell carcinoma. The protocol was immunoSEQ multiplex PCR, while the TCRdb copy is restricted to in-frame clones and leaves out a portion. Among roughly 130,000 clones listed, over 75% were seen once. The sample here was blood, taken from a patient whose treatment included radiotherapy and nephrectomy. These TCRs come from a woman aged 55-69 years with renal cell carcinoma. Each CDR3 is given with its conserved first and last residue. D genes are given only for firm matches.

D,J,V,CDR3
.,TRBJ1-1,TRBV2,CASKKEDRAEAFF
TRBD1,TRBJ2-1,TRBV19,CASSIWGSQGRDEQFF
.,TRBJ1-5,TRBV6-5,CASSYSGTSNQPQHF
TRBD2,TRBJ2-1,TRBV28,CASSSFVRGTSGSSYNEQFF
.,TRBJ1-1,TRBV6-1,CASRKGGADTEAFF
.,TRBJ2-2,TRBV15,CATSRGSTNTGELFF
.,TRBJ2-5,TRBV6-5,CASSSTTETQYF
.,TRBJ2-2,TRBV5-6,CASSLAGGNHGELFF
.,TRBJ1-1,TRBV19,CASTGTMNTEAFF
TRBD1,TRBJ1-2,TRBV5-4,CASSLGFSGGEGYGYTF
.,TRBJ1-4,TRBV2,CASSTRGEKLFF
.,TRBJ2-1,TRBV19,CASSMVFGEQFF
.,TRBJ2-5,TRBV9,CASSVGYQETQYF
.,TRBJ2-4,TRBV4-1,CASSQEPVGNIQYF
.,TRBJ1-2,TRBV6-1,CASSEAAVYGYTF
.,TRBJ1-2,TRBV28,CASSPTNNYGYTF
TRBD1,TRBJ1-2,TRBV23-1,CASITGQGYGYTF
.,TRBJ1-1,TRBV28,CASSPSGGPNTEAFF
.,TRBJ1-2,TRBV6-6,CASSYSSWDKYGYTF
TRBD1,TRBJ1-2,TRBV9,CASSVGGTAYGYTF
.,TRBJ2-3,TRBV5-1,CASSGPNTDTQYF
.,TRBJ2-5,TRBV5-4,CASSGWTSGETQYF
.,TRBJ1-1,TRBV2,CASSQSLMNTEAFF
TRBD2,TRBJ2-3,TRBV9,CASSVSGAPTDTQYF
.,TRBJ2-7,TRBV11-2,CASSLEGGSEQYF